This T cell receptor beta chain originates from a study of graft-versus-host responses after intestinal transplantation. Study at large: Recipients were given multivisceral, liver-intestinal, or isolated intestinal transplants. Every recipient had anti-thymocyte globulin induction and around 3 years of tacrolimus plus steroids. Study observations and caveats: Those patients showing graft-donor T cell macrochimerism displayed high graft-versus-host to host-versus-graft clonal ratios in allografts.

From germline, CDR1 is SGHTA and CDR2 FQGTGA. Trimming removed 5 bases from V and 8 bases from J; junction bases left unmatched: 6. The CDR3 runs to 14 residues. Assay used: immunoSEQ multiplex PCR; TCRdb lists only in-frame clones, some missing. This table has under 80,000 clones, about 90% appearing once. Points on this clone: No antigen is known for it.

Source: PBMCs, taken 98 days after intestinal transplantation. The source is a human patient who received an intestinal transplant, so some T cells may come from the graft donor. The chain has TRBV7-3 and TRBJ2-1, with 10 bases aligning to TRBD2. CDR3 DNA sequence: TGTGCCAGCAGCCCAGCGGGGGGGATCCATGAGCAGTTCTTC. This encodes CASSPAGGIHEQFF.